The TCR beta chain described here comes from a study of prognosis after radiotherapy for stage I lung cancer. Overall study context: The patient group consisted of approximately 13 men and over 5 women whose ages spanned roughly 53 to 84, median about 72 years. The study recorded distant metastases in a handful of patients (median around seven months) after radiotherapy and no significant progression in approximately 14. Study-wide findings and caveats: Where distant metastases developed, patients had lower Shannon entropy after stereotactic body radiation therapy.

From germline, CDR1 is SGHVS and CDR2 FNYEAQ. CDR3 length: 13 amino acids. Trimming pared 1 base from V and 7 bases from J, leaving 11 bases between. As for this clonotype: Its cognate antigen is unknown.

Starting from genomic DNA, TCR beta CDR3 was amplified through two-round multiplex PCR. Round-one PCR had primers specific to each TRBV and TRBJ gene. One entry per CDR3 protein results from TCRdb running MiXCR on the multiplex PCR reads. The data contain about 28,000 distinct CDR3 sequences, more than 45% of them singletons. The material sequenced was PBMCs, taken before or after stereotactic body radiation therapy (not recorded which). The receptor's source is a donor over 45 with non-small cell lung cancer. The chain has TRBV7-6 and TRBJ2-7; D call uncertain. CDR3 nucleotides: TGTGCCAGCAGCTTAGACTGGGTGGGTGAGCAGTACTTC. Amino acids: CASSLDWVGEQYF.